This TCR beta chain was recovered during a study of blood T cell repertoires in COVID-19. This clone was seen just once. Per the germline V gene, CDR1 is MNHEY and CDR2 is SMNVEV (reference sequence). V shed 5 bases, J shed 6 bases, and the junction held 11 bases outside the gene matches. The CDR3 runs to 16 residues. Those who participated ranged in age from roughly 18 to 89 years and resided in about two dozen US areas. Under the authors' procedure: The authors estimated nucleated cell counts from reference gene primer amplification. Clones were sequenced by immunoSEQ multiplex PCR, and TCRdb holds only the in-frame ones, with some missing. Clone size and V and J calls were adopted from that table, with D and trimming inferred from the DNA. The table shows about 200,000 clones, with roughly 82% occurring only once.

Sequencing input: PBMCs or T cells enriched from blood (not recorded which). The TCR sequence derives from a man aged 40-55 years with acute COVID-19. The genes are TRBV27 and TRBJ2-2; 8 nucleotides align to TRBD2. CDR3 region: CASSTILAEGAGELFF. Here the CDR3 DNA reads TGTGCCAGCAGTACAATACTAGCGGAAGGCGCCGGGGAGCTGTTTTTT.